The 17 T cell receptor beta chains in this list originate from one sample, sequenced in a study of blood T cell repertoires in COVID-19 (dated by TCRdb to about 2020). Library preparation used the immunoSEQ multiplex PCR assay. TCRdb mirrors the immuneACCESS table, restricted to in-frame sequences. Some clones are absent from its copies; in checked studies, under half trace to an unresolved V gene, and the reason for the others is unknown. The sample has 45,000 to 75,000 clones on record, around nine tenths of them singletons. The ten largest clones represent 4% to 5.5% of the sample. Material: peripheral blood. These receptors all stem from a man in his fifties or sixties with acute or convalescent COVID-19.

The gene calls are TRBV2 and TRBJ2-7; TRBD2 is a possible D gene (7 bases). The V gene's germline CDR1 is SNHLY and CDR2 FYNNEI. This CDR3 comprises 13 residues. V lost 11 bases, J lost 2 bases, and 16 bases lay in between. The CDR3 region is CAGLGGDAYEQYF. The CDR3 nucleotides are TGTGCCGGATTAGGGGGGGATGCCTACGAGCAGTACTTC. Based on the CDR3 plus reference TRBV2 and TRBJ2-7, the full variable domain is EPEVTQTPSHQVTQMGQEVILRCVPISNHLYFYWYRQILGQKVEFLVSFYNNEISEKSEIFDDQFSVERPDGSNFTLKIRSTKLEDSAMYFCAGLGGDAYEQYFGPGTRLTVT.

CDR3 nucleotides: TGTGCCAGCAGTAATCGGGACTGGTACAATGAGCAGTTCTTC. This translates into CASSNRDWYNEQFF. The chain links TRBV27 to TRBJ2-1; D may be TRBD2 (6 bases). V was shortened by 5 bases and J by 4 bases, with 12 bases between the two germline ends. Germline CDR1 MNHEY, CDR2 SMNVEV (reference sequence). The CDR3 spans 14 residues.

The chain couples TRBV10-3 to TRBJ1-1, with 8 bases identical to TRBD1. The CDR3 has 13 amino acids. Germline V gene sequence: CDR1 ENHRY, CDR2 SYGVKD. After removal of 9 bases from V and 3 bases from J, the junction contained 6 bases not matched to a gene. This CDR3 is CAIRTGSDTEAFF. The DNA of the CDR3 is TGTGCCATTAGGACAGGGTCGGACACTGAAGCTTTCTTT.

J is TRBJ2-1 and V is TRBV9; 16 bases are a match to TRBD2. CDR3 size: 17 residues. Trimming took 4 bases from V and 7 from J; bases not matched to a gene: 8. Germline V gene sequence: CDR1 SGDLS, CDR2 YYNGEE. CDR3 nucleotide sequence: TGTGCCAGCAGCCCGGGACTAGCGGGAGGGCGTCGGAATGAGCAGTTCTTC. It yields the protein CASSPGLAGGRRNEQFF.

This chain connects TRBV5-1 to TRBJ2-7; 12 bases agree with TRBD1. The germline gives CDR1 SGHRS, CDR2 YFSETQ. Trimming removed 4 bases from V and 6 bases from J; junction bases left unmatched: 5. CDR3 length equals 14 residues. The CDR3 bases are TGCGCCAGCAGCCAGGGACAGGGGGCGACCGAGCAGTACTTC. It translates to CASSQGQGATEQYF.

V usage is TRBV24-1 and J usage is TRBJ2-1; 8 bases agree with TRBD2. CDR3 length: 17 residues. Looked up from germline, CDR1 is KGHDR and CDR2 is SFDVKD. V trimming: 0 bases; J trimming: 7 bases; junction bases outside the gene matches: 10. Written as DNA, the CDR3 is TGTGCCACCAGTGATTTGGCTAGCGGGCTAAAGGATAATGAGCAGTTCTTC. Translated, it gives CATSDLASGLKDNEQFF.

The V and J genes are TRBV2 and TRBJ1-2; 10 bases line up with TRBD1. Germline-derived CDR1 and CDR2 are SNHLY and FYNNEI. The CDR3 runs 15 residues. Germline trimming cut 2 bases from V and 4 bases from J; bases unmatched to any gene: 4. The CDR3 here is CASSETTGGGYGYTF. The CDR3 coding sequence is TGTGCCAGCAGTGAAACGACAGGGGGCGGCTATGGCTACACCTTC.

This clone was seen only a few times. The genes are TRBV7-3 and TRBJ2-3; 7 nucleotides agree with TRBD1. Looked up from germline, CDR1 is SGHTA and CDR2 is FQGTGA. The CDR3 consists of 14 residues. The V and J ends lost 5 bases and 3 bases, in that order; junction bases with no gene match: 5. The CDR3 bases are TGTGCCAGCAGCCGGGGACAGCCGACAGATACGCAGTATTTT. Its protein product is CASSRGQPTDTQYF. Looking up the rest from reference TRBV7-3 and TRBJ2-3 gives the full variable domain: GAGVSQTPSNKVTEKGKYVELRCDPISGHTALYWYRQSLGQGPEFLIYFQGTGAADDSGLPNDRFFAVRPEGSVSTLKIQRTERGDSAVYLCASSRGQPTDTQYFGPGTRLTVL.

The chain recombines TRBV24-1 with TRBJ2-2; TRBD2 aligns across 7 bases. Germline V gene sequence: CDR1 KGHDR, CDR2 SFDVKD. After removal of 3 bases from V and 5 bases from J, the junction contained 8 bases not matched to a gene. This CDR3 has 16 residues. CDR3 amino acids: CATSDPIRTRTGELFF. In DNA form, the CDR3 reads TGTGCCACCAGTGATCCGATCCGGACTAGAACCGGGGAGCTGTTTTTT.

Points on this clone: One junction end does not reproduce the germline sequence, and a read error may be involved. The sample contains more than one DNA sequence encoding this CDR3. This sequence joins TRBV19 and TRBJ1-6; no clear D. This CDR3 has 16 amino acids. Germline V lookup: CDR1 LNHDA, CDR2 SQIVND (reference sequence). In DNA, the CDR3 is TGTGCCAGTAGTATGGCCGGGATGATGGACGGTTCACCTCTCCACTTT. This gives the protein CASSMAGMMDGSPLHF.

The chain combines TRBV5-1 with TRBJ1-2, with TRBD1 matching over 8 bases. The CDR3 loop spans 13 amino acids. V was clipped by 5 bases and J by 5 bases; unmatched bases: 5. Per germline, CDR1 SGHRS and CDR2 YFSETQ. CDR3 sequence: CASSPGQGYGYTF. The CDR3 region has the DNA TGCGCCAGCAGTCCCGGACAGGGTTATGGCTACACCTTC.

The gene calls are TRBV28 and TRBJ2-2, with D possibly TRBD1 on 5 matching bases. Germline V gene lookup returns CDR1 MDHEN and CDR2 SYDVKM. The CDR3 contains 14 residues. The V and J ends lost 8 bases and 4 bases respectively, with 14 bases between them. The CDR3 DNA reads as TGTGCCAGCCTCCCAGGGTTGACCACCGGGGAGCTGTTTTTT. It codes for CASLPGLTTGELFF.

J is TRBJ1-6 and V is TRBV5-1; 7 bases are a match to TRBD1. Germline lookup yields CDR1 SGHRS and CDR2 YFSETQ. There are 15 residues in the CDR3. V trimming: 0 bases; J trimming: 8 bases; junction bases outside the gene matches: 5. The CDR3 DNA sequence: TGCGCCAGCAGCTTGGACAGGGGCCGTGATTCACCCCTCCACTTT. Amino acids: CASSLDRGRDSPLHF.

This clone was seen a single time. The genes are TRBV19 and TRBJ2-2; perhaps TRBD1 as D (6 bases). This CDR3 has 14 amino acids. V dropped 6 bases and J dropped 1 base, with 9 bases sitting between them. Per germline, CDR1 LNHDA and CDR2 SQIVND (reference sequence). In DNA form, the CDR3 reads TGTGCCAGTAGCCCGGACAGGAACACCGGGGAGCTGTTTTTT. It codes for CASSPDRNTGELFF. Full variable domain (remainder filled in from reference TRBV19 and TRBJ2-2): DGGITQSPKYLFRKEGQNVTLSCEQNLNHDAMYWYRQDPGQGLRLIYYSQIVNDFQKGDIAEGYSVSREKKESFPLTVTSAQKNPTAFYLCASSPDRNTGELFFGEGSRLTVL.

The genes are TRBV28 and TRBJ2-7; 11 bases are a match to TRBD2. Trimming took 6 bases from V and 4 from J; bases not matched to a gene: 11. Germline CDR1 reads MDHEN; CDR2 reads SYDVKM. The CDR3 sequence is 16 residues long. The CDR3 loop is CASSRQGLAERYEQYF. In DNA, the CDR3 is TGTGCCAGCAGCCGCCAGGGACTAGCGGAACGGTACGAGCAGTACTTC.

The chain couples TRBV2 to TRBJ1-3, with D possibly TRBD1 on 5 matching bases. This CDR3 has 12 amino acids. Trimming removed 10 bases at V and 2 bases at J, with 9 bases between. CDR1 is SNHLY and CDR2 is FYNNEI in the germline V gene. The CDR3 spells CATSDTGNTIYF. The CDR3 DNA is TGTGCCACTTCGGACACTGGAAACACCATATATTTT.

This clone showed up just once. This rearrangement joins TRBV4-2 to TRBJ1-1, with TRBD1 matching over 9 bases. This CDR3 is 14 amino acids long. Trimming removed 0 bases from V and 5 bases from J; junction bases left unmatched: 1. Germline V gene lookup returns CDR1 LGHNA and CDR2 YNFKEQ. Written as DNA, the CDR3 is TGTGCCAGCAGCCAAGAGGGGACAGGGACTGAAGCTTTCTTT. This sequence encodes CASSQEGTGTEAFF.